The 18 T cell receptor beta chains below were found in one sample sequenced in a study of shared clonotypes between healthy human individuals. The method was immunoSEQ multiplex PCR; TCRdb's version includes in-frame clones alone and lacks a portion of them. The repertoire holds approximately 92,000 clones, with almost 70% as singletons. Source material: memory CD8+ T cells sorted from blood. Subset: CD45RO+ cells pooled with CCR7-negative TemRA cells. The receptors were sampled from a man in his thirties or forties in good health.

The CDR3 here is CASSLGKRGPTYEQYF. The CDR3 nucleotides read TGCGCCAGCAGCTTGGGGAAAAGGGGCCCAACCTACGAGCAGTACTTC. The V gene is TRBV5-1, the J gene TRBJ2-7; weak D call: TRBD1 (5 bases). The CDR3 has 16 residues. V lost 0 bases, J lost 2 bases, and 15 bases lay in between. Germline loops: CDR1 SGHRS, CDR2 YFSETQ. The full variable domain, its missing parts supplied by reference TRBV5-1 and TRBJ2-7, is KAGVTQTPRYLIKTRGQQVTLSCSPISGHRSVSWYQQTPGQGLQFLFEYFSETQRNKGNFPGRFSGRQFSNSRSEMNVSTLELGDSALYLCASSLGKRGPTYEQYFGPGTRLTVT.

V usage is TRBV18 and J usage is TRBJ2-2, with 7 bases aligning to TRBD2. Unmatched junction bases numbered 6, after V lost 0 bases and J lost 5 bases. CDR1 is KGHSH and CDR2 is LQKENI in the germline V gene. The CDR3 sequence is 16 residues long. As DNA, the CDR3 is TGTGCCAGCTCACCACCGTCAAGGGAGGGGACCGGGGAGCTGTTTTTT. Its translation is CASSPPSREGTGELFF.

The chain carries TRBV6-5 and TRBJ2-7; TRBD1 is a possible D gene (5 bases). Deletions cut 2 bases from V and 0 bases from J, with 14 bases between. The CDR3 is 16 residues long. Germline V lookup: CDR1 MNHEY, CDR2 SVGAGI. The CDR3 DNA sequence: TGTGCCAGCAGTTACCAACAACCGACAGTCTCCTACGAGCAGTACTTC. This encodes CASSYQQPTVSYEQYF.

A word on this clone: This sample includes further DNA sequences coding for the same CDR3. The chain uses TRBV18 and TRBJ1-2; 7 bases are shared with TRBD1. CDR3 size: 14 residues. After removal of 6 bases from V and 2 bases from J, the junction contained 6 bases not matched to a gene. CDR1 is KGHSH, CDR2 LQKENI, per germline. CDR3 sequence (DNA): TGTGCCAGCTCGCCGGGACAGCAAAACTATGGCTACACCTTC. It encodes CASSPGQQNYGYTF.

V is TRBV2 and J is TRBJ2-7, with 14 bases matching TRBD2. J lost 4 bases, V lost 8 bases, and 16 bases had no gene match. The CDR3 is made up of 18 amino acids. CDR1 SNHLY and CDR2 FYNNEI come from the germline V gene. The CDR3 here is CASAITGTSGSRTYEQYF. CDR3 in DNA: TGTGCCAGCGCTATTACAGGGACTAGCGGGAGTAGGACTTACGAGCAGTACTTC.

This clone was seen only once. The chain links TRBV27 to TRBJ2-3; 8 bases are a match to TRBD2. V dropped 6 bases and J dropped 3; count of bases not matched to a gene: 5. Germline V gives CDR1 MNHEY, CDR2 SMNVEV (reference sequence). The CDR3 has 14 residues. The CDR3 coding sequence is TGTGCCAGCAGCGAACTAGCGGCAACAGATACGCAGTATTTT. Translating it yields CASSELAATDTQYF.

The chain uses TRBV13 and TRBJ2-5, with no clear D. Germline V lookup: CDR1 PRHDT, CDR2 FYEKMQ (reference sequence). The CDR3 extends over 14 amino acids. V lost 0 bases and J 0 bases, leaving 5 bases between the germline ends. The CDR3 loop reads CASSLGYNQETQYF. The CDR3 DNA follows: TGTGCCAGCAGCTTAGGCTATAACCAAGAGACCCAGTACTTC.

The rearrangement uses TRBV19 and TRBJ2-1; a weak D match, TRBD2 (5 bases). V lost 0 bases and J lost 9, with 12 bases in between. Germline CDR1 LNHDA, CDR2 SQIVND (reference sequence). The CDR3 has 14 residues. The CDR3 spells CASSIEGLGSEQFF. The CDR3 DNA reads as TGTGCCAGTAGTATAGAGGGCCTGGGGAGTGAGCAGTTCTTC.

In its sample, this clone was seen once. The chain couples TRBV6-5 to TRBJ1-5; 8 nucleotides agree with TRBD1. J lost 3 bases, V lost 7 bases, and 8 bases had no gene match. The CDR3 loop spans 15 amino acids. The V gene's germline CDR1 is MNHEY and CDR2 SVGAGI. The CDR3 is CASTPTGEHNQPQHF. DNA for the CDR3: TGTGCCAGCACCCCGACAGGGGAACACAATCAGCCCCAGCATTTT.

This clone has a handful of counts. The rearrangement uses TRBV4-1 and TRBJ2-2, with D perhaps TRBD1 (5 bases). Germline CDR1 MGHRA, CDR2 YSYEKL. The CDR3 loop spans 16 amino acids. V lost 3 bases and J lost 2, with 13 bases in between. The CDR3 loop reads CASSQDQTANTGELFF. CDR3 nucleotide sequence: TGCGCCAGCAGCCAGGATCAGACAGCTAACACCGGGGAGCTGTTTTTT.

The chain combines TRBV14 with TRBJ2-1; no clear D. The CDR3 has 16 amino acids. CDR1 is SGHDN and CDR2 is FVKESK in the germline V gene. The V gene lost 5 bases and the J gene lost 2 bases, with 16 bases spanning the gap. The CDR3: CASSTIKSVPYNEQFF. CDR3 coding DNA: TGTGCCAGCAGCACTATAAAAAGCGTCCCCTACAATGAGCAGTTCTTC. Complete variable domain (other parts from reference TRBV14 and TRBJ2-1): EAGVTQFPSHSVIEKGQTVTLRCDPISGHDNLYWYRRVMGKEIKFLLHFVKESKQDESGMPNNRFLAERTGGTYSTLKVQPAELEDSGVYFCASSTIKSVPYNEQFFGPGTRLTVL.

This clone was seen once. The chain combines TRBV5-6 with TRBJ2-7; perhaps TRBD2 as D (6 bases). Trimming removed 0 bases at V and 0 bases at J, with 13 bases between. Germline lookup yields CDR1 SGHDT and CDR2 YYEEEE. CDR3 length: 16 residues. The CDR3, as DNA: TGTGCCAGCAGCTTGGCTGGGGGACTTTTCTCCTACGAGCAGTACTTC. As protein: CASSLAGGLFSYEQYF.

The chain employs TRBV5-4 and TRBJ1-5; D is unclear. Trimming shortened V by 4 bases and J by 3 bases, and 8 bases separated the two germline ends. Germline CDR1 SGHNT, CDR2 YYREEE (reference sequence). CDR3 size: 13 residues. In nucleotides, the CDR3 is TGTGCCAGCAGCCCCGGCGACAATCAGCCCCAGCATTTT. This sequence encodes CASSPGDNQPQHF.

The chain uses TRBV29-1 and TRBJ2-5, with D possibly being TRBD1 (5 bases). Trimming took 6 bases from V and 5 from J, leaving 10 bases between them. This CDR3 contains 11 residues. The germline V gene has CDR1 SQVTM and CDR2 ANQGSEA. This CDR3 is CSVRVLETQYF. Written as DNA, the CDR3 is TGCAGCGTCAGGGTGTTGGAGACCCAGTACTTC.

The chain uses TRBV6-1 and TRBJ2-7, with D possibly called TRBD1 or TRBD2 (5 bases each). The CDR3 extends over 13 amino acids. The germline V and J ends were trimmed by 3 bases and 2 bases, with 8 bases remaining between them. Germline CDR1 and CDR2: MNHNS and SASEGT. The CDR3 DNA follows: TGTGCCAGCAGTGAGGGACCGACCTACGAGCAGTACTTC. It codes for CASSEGPTYEQYF.

CDR3 nucleotide sequence: TGTGCCAGCAGTTCCCAGGGCAGGGGGGAAACTAATGAAAAACTGTTTTTT. Its translation: CASSSQGRGETNEKLFF. The J gene is TRBJ1-4, the V gene TRBV6-4; 7 bases line up with TRBD1. CDR3 length: 17 residues. CDR1 and CDR2 (germline): MRHNA, SNTAGT. V dropped 5 bases and J dropped 1; count of bases not matched to a gene: 10.

The J gene is TRBJ2-1, the V gene TRBV19; D is ambiguous. Germline V gene lookup returns CDR1 LNHDA and CDR2 SQIVND (reference sequence). This CDR3 comprises 16 residues. V was shortened by 5 bases and J by 5 bases, with 19 bases between the two germline ends. For the CDR3, the DNA is TGTGCCAGTAGTGCGCGGTCGGACGGGCGGAACAATGAGCAGTTCTTC. Encoded protein: CASSARSDGRNNEQFF.

This clone turned up a few times. The genes are TRBV6-6 and TRBJ1-5; no clear D gene. Germline V gives CDR1 MNHNY, CDR2 SVGAGI (reference sequence). V was shortened by 5 bases and J by 7 bases, with 9 bases between the two germline ends. The CDR3 runs to 12 residues. CDR3 coding DNA: TGTGCCAGCAGTGCCTCCGGGCAGCCCCAGCATTTT. It codes for CASSASGQPQHF.